The T cell receptor beta chain described here comes from a study of T-cell memory formation after mild COVID-19. In TCRdb, the 5' RACE reads were re-called with MiXCR into one record per CDR3 protein. Of over 300,000 distinct CDR3 sequences in the sample, under 25% were seen once. At least ten counts were recorded for this clonotype. V was pared by 5 bases and J by 5 bases, with 11 bases between. This CDR3 region has 13 residues. Per the germline V gene, CDR1 is SGHNT and CDR2 is YYREEE (reference sequence). The receptor was isolated from a man aged 18 to 29 who had mild COVID-19 (a few samples of this study predate the infection). Cell type and time point are not known. This sequence joins TRBV5-4 and TRBJ2-1; D call uncertain. Sequenced material: PBMCs or a T cell subset sorted from them (not recorded which). Written as DNA, the CDR3 is TGTGCCAGCAGGCTCCGAGTCGACAATGAGCAGTTCTTC. It translates to CASRLRVDNEQFF.